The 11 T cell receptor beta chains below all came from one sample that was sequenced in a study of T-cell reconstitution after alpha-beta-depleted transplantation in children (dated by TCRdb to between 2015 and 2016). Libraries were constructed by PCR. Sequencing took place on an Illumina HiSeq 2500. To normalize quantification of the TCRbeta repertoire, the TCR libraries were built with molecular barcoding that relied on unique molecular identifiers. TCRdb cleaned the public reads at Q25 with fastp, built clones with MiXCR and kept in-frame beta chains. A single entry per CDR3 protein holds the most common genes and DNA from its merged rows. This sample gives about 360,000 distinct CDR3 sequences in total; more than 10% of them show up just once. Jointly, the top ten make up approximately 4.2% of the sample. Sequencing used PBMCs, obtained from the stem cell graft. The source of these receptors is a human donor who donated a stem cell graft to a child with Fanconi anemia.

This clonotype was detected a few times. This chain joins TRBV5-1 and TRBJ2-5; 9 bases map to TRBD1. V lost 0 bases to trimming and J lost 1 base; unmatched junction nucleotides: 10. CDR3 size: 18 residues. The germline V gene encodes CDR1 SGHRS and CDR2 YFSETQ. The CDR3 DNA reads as TGCGCCAGCAGCTTGGTGAAGTCGGGGGACAGGGTCCAAGAGACCCAGTACTTC. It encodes CASSLVKSGDRVQETQYF.

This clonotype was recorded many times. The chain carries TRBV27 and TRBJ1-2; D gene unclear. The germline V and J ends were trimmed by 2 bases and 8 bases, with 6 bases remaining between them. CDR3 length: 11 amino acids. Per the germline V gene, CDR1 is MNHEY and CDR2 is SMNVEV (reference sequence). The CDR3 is CASSLREGYTF. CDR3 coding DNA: TGTGCCAGCAGTTTACGGGAGGGCTACACCTTC.

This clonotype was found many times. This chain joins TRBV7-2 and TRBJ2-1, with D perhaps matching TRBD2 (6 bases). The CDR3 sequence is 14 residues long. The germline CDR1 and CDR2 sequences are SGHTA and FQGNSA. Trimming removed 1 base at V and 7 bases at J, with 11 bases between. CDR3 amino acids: CASSLGRGVNEQFF. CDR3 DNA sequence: TGTGCCAGCAGCTTAGGGCGGGGAGTGAATGAGCAGTTCTTC. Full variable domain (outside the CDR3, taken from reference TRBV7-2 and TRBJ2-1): GAGVSQSPSNKVTEKGKDVELRCDPISGHTALYWYRQSLGQGLEFLIYFQGNSAPDKSGLPSDRFSAERTGGSVSTLTIQRTQQEDSAVYLCASSLGRGVNEQFFGPGTRLTVL.

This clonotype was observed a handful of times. CDR3 nucleotide sequence: TGTGCCAGCAGTGAACAAGGGATATACACTGAAGCTTTCTTT. It is translated as CASSEQGIYTEAFF. The chain joins TRBV25-1 to TRBJ1-1; D remains ambiguous. Germline V gene sequence: CDR1 MGHDK, CDR2 SYGVNS. The CDR3 loop spans 14 amino acids. The ends were cut back, 2 bases at V and 3 bases at J, with 10 bases in the middle.

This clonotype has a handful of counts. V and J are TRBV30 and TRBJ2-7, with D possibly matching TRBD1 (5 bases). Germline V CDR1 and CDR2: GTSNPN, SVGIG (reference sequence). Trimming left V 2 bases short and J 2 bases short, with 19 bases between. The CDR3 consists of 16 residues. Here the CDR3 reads CAWSKDLTDLTYEQYF. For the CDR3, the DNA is TGTGCCTGGAGTAAGGACCTGACAGACCTTACCTACGAGCAGTACTTC.

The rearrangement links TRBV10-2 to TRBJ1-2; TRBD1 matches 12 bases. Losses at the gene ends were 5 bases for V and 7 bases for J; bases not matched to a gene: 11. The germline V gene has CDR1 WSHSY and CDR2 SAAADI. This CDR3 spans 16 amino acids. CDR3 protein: CASSSSPGQGAAGYTF. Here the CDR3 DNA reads TGCGCCAGCAGTTCATCCCCGGGACAGGGGGCTGCTGGCTACACCTTC.

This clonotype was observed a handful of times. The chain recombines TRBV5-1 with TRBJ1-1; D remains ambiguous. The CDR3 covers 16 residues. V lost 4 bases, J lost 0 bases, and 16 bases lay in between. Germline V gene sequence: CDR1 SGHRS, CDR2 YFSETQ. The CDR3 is CASSLGKGRMNTEAFF. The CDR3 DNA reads TGCGCCAGCAGCCTCGGAAAGGGTAGGATGAACACTGAAGCTTTCTTT.

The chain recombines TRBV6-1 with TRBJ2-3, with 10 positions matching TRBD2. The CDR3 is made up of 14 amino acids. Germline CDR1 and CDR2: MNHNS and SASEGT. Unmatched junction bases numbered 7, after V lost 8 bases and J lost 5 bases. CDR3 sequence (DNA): TGTGCCAGCGGTGGAGCGGGGGGGCAAGATACGCAGTATTTT. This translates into CASGGAGGQDTQYF.

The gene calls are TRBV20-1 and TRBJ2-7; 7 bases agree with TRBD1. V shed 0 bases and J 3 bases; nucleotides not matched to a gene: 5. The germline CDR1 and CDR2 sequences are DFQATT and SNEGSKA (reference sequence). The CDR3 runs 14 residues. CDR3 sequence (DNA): TGCAGTGCTAGAGATCTTAGGACAGGCTACGAGCAGTACGTC. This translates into CSARDLRTGYEQYV.

The CDR3 DNA follows: TGTGCCAGCAGTTTACGGCAGGGGGCCGATGAGCAGTTCTTC. Residues: CASSLRQGADEQFF. The rearrangement links TRBV12-3 or TRBV12-4 to TRBJ2-1; 8 nucleotides line up with TRBD1. With 2 bases clipped from V and 8 bases from J, the junction kept 5 bases outside the gene matches. The CDR3 has 14 residues.

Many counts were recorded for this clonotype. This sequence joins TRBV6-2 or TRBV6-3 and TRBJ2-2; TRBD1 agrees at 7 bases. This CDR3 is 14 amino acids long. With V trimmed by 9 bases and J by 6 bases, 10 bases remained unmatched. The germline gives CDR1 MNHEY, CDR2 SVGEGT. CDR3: CASYRGRGAGELFF. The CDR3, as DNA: TGTGCCAGTTACAGGGGACGCGGTGCCGGGGAGCTGTTTTTT.